Each of the 12 T cell receptor beta chains below was sequenced from the same sample in a study of identical twins. TCRdb reprocessed the 5' RACE reads with MiXCR, giving one entry per CDR3 protein. The data contain approximately 500,000 distinct CDR3 sequences, about 24% of them singletons. These data also featured in a second study, about T cells expressing NK-cell markers.

The sequenced material came from CD4+ T cells sorted from blood. All receptors come from a woman between 18 and 29 years old in good health.

CDR3 region: CASSIIHIQYF. The CDR3 DNA follows: TGTGCCAGCAGCATAATCCACATTCAGTACTTC. The chain has TRBV7-9 and TRBJ2-4; no firm D call. The ends were cut back, 5 bases at V and 8 bases at J, with 7 bases in the middle. The length of the CDR3 is 11 residues. Germline V CDR1 and CDR2: SEHNR, FQNEAQ (reference sequence).

V usage is TRBV30 and J usage is TRBJ2-3, with a possible D match to TRBD1 (6 bases). CDR3 size: 11 residues. V was pared by 4 bases and J by 11 bases, with 13 bases between. Looked up from germline, CDR1 is GTSNPN and CDR2 is SVGIG (reference sequence). The CDR3 nucleotides read TGTGCCTGGACTACAGGGACCCGGCAGTATTTT. Its translation is CAWTTGTRQYF.

With respect to this clonotype: The junction departs from germline at one end; a sequencing error may be responsible. The V and J genes are TRBV20-1 and TRBJ1-2; D gene unclear. Germline lookup yields CDR1 DFQATT and CDR2 SNEGSKA (reference sequence). CDR3 size: 16 residues. The CDR3 nucleotides read TGCTGTGCTAGAGACCGCCGTGGGCCGCTTAACTATGGCTACACCTTC. Amino acids: CCARDRRGPLNYGYTF.

In DNA form, the CDR3 reads TGCGCCAGCAGCCCTCGGGACAGGGAAGCAGATACGCAGTATTTT. It yields the protein CASSPRDREADTQYF. The chain couples TRBV5-1 to TRBJ2-3, with 9 bases lining up with TRBD1. Looked up from germline, CDR1 is SGHRS and CDR2 is YFSETQ. V lost 4 bases, J lost 4 bases, and 7 bases stayed unmatched. CDR3 length: 15 residues.

This chain connects TRBV5-1 to TRBJ2-3, with D unresolved. Germline lookup yields CDR1 SGHRS and CDR2 YFSETQ. V was pared by 0 bases and J by 8 bases, with 7 bases between. The CDR3 contains 12 residues. The CDR3 is CASSLDFGTQYF. CDR3 nucleotides: TGCGCCAGCAGCTTGGATTTCGGTACGCAGTATTTT. Complete variable domain (other parts from reference TRBV5-1 and TRBJ2-3): KAGVTQTPRYLIKTRGQQVTLSCSPISGHRSVSWYQQTPGQGLQFLFEYFSETQRNKGNFPGRFSGRQFSNSRSEMNVSTLELGDSALYLCASSLDFGTQYFGPGTRLTVL.

This clonotype was detected ten times or more. The chain has TRBV12-3 or TRBV12-4 and TRBJ2-1; the D is unclear. The CDR3 totals 13 residues. Deletions cut 2 bases from V and 6 bases from J, with 8 bases between. The CDR3 sequence: CASSLLDSNEQFF. For the CDR3, the DNA is TGTGCCAGCAGTTTACTAGATTCCAATGAGCAGTTCTTC.

The chain carries TRBV5-1 and TRBJ2-1; a possible D gene is TRBD2 (7 bases). Germline V lookup: CDR1 SGHRS, CDR2 YFSETQ. This CDR3 has 15 amino acids. The V end was cut by 0 bases, the J end by 8 bases, with 15 bases between. The DNA of the CDR3 is TGCGCCAGCAGCTTGGGGGGGGGCAGGGGAGATGAGCAGTTCTTC. Its protein product is CASSLGGGRGDEQFF.

This chain uses TRBV7-9 with TRBJ1-2, with unresolved D. Germline assignment: CDR1 SEHNR and CDR2 FQNEAQ (reference sequence). V was pared by 6 bases and J by 5 bases, with 16 bases between. There are 14 residues in the CDR3. In DNA form, the CDR3 reads TGTGCCAGCAGTCTCGTTGCGGCACAGTATGGCTACACCTTC. This encodes CASSLVAAQYGYTF.

This clonotype was picked up a small number of times. The chain links TRBV14 to TRBJ2-1; 9 nucleotides match TRBD2. CDR1 and CDR2 (germline): SGHDN, FVKESK. V shed 1 base and J 3 bases; nucleotides not matched to a gene: 4. The CDR3 runs to 16 residues. Here the CDR3 reads CASSQVLAGYYNEQFF. CDR3 nucleotide sequence: TGTGCCAGCAGCCAAGTCCTAGCGGGGTACTACAATGAGCAGTTCTTC.

This clonotype came up many times. The chain couples TRBV5-1 to TRBJ2-1; D is perhaps TRBD1 (6 bases). The CDR3 loop spans 16 amino acids. Looked up from germline, CDR1 is SGHRS and CDR2 is YFSETQ. The V and J ends lost 2 bases and 3 bases respectively, with 15 bases between them. CDR3 DNA: TGCGCCAGCAGCTTTGCCGGGGACACCAACTACAATGAGCAGTTCTTC. Its translation is CASSFAGDTNYNEQFF.

The V and J genes are TRBV29-1 and TRBJ1-1, with TRBD1 as a possible D gene (5 bases). There are 14 residues in the CDR3. Germline CDR1 is SQVTM and CDR2 is ANQGSEA. The ends were cut back, 7 bases at V and 6 bases at J, with 21 bases in the middle. The CDR3 bases are TGCAGCGCCTCGGGGACGGCGAGGAGCGCTGAAGCTTTCTTT. This translates into CSASGTARSAEAFF.

To note about this clonotype: A read error may produce the germline difference seen at one junction end. This chain links TRBV6-1 with TRBJ2-5; 14 bases are a match to TRBD2. This CDR3 comprises 16 residues. Germline lookup yields CDR1 MNHNS and CDR2 SASEGT. The CDR3 protein is CASSEGLAGGWETQYF. The CDR3 DNA is TGTGCCAGCAGCGAAGGACTAGCGGGGGGTTGGGAGACCCAGTACTTC.